This T cell receptor beta chain originates from a study of cytomegalovirus exposure and HLA in healthy donors. Germline trimming cut 6 bases from V and 6 bases from J; bases unmatched to any gene: 10. From germline, CDR1 is MNHEY and CDR2 SMNVEV (reference sequence). This CDR3 has 15 residues. Amplification used 60 Vbeta primers and 13 Jbeta primers. TCRdb keeps only in-frame clones here, not all; method: immunoSEQ multiplex PCR. The sample consists of 130,000 or so clones, approximately 70% of them appearing once. The source material was PBMCs. The gene calls are TRBV27 and TRBJ1-2; 10 positions agree with TRBD1. This receptor was identified in a woman aged 55-70 years in good health and CMV-seronegative. In DNA, the CDR3 is TGTGCCAGCAGCCCCTGGGACAGGGGAAGCGATGGCTACACCTTC. This sequence encodes CASSPWDRGSDGYTF.